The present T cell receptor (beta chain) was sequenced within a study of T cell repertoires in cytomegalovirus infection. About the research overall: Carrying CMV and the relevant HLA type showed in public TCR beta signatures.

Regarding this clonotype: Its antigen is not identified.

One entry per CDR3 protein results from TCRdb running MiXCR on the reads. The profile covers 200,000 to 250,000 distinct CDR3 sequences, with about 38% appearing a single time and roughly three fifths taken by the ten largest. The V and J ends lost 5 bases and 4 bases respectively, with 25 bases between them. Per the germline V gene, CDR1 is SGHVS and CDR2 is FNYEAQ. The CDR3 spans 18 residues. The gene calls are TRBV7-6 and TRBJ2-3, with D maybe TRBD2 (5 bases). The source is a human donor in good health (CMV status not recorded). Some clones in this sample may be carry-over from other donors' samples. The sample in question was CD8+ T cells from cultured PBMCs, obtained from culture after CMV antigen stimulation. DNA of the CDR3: TGTGCCAGCAGCCCAAAACAGAGGCTCACCGGGGTACCAGATACGCAGTATTTT. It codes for CASSPKQRLTGVPDTQYF.